This T cell receptor beta chain derives from a study of cytomegalovirus exposure and HLA in healthy donors. At collection, donors were nominally healthy, but unrecorded immune exposures were probable. Vbeta (60) and Jbeta (13) primers were used in the PCR. As originally analysed: Among the unique TCR beta chains that a later analysis counted, about 79 million in all, roughly 11 million were shared. Measured with immunoSEQ multiplex PCR; TCRdb has only the in-frame clones, and not every one. V and J calls and clone size are given by that table; D and trimming were obtained from the DNA. Of some 65,000 clones listed, roughly two thirds were seen once; the top ten hold roughly 3.1%. J was trimmed by 5 bases and V by 2 bases; bases with no gene match: 2. The CDR3 is 15 residues long. Germline values: CDR1 SEHNR, CDR2 FQNEAQ (reference sequence).

The source material was PBMCs. The chain uses TRBV7-9 and TRBJ2-2, with 10 nucleotides matching TRBD1. The clonotype comes from a man aged 25-45 years in good health and CMV-seronegative. The CDR3 region has the DNA TGTGCCAGCAGCTTAAGGACAGGGGGTACCGGGGAGCTGTTTTTT. Protein: CASSLRTGGTGELFF.